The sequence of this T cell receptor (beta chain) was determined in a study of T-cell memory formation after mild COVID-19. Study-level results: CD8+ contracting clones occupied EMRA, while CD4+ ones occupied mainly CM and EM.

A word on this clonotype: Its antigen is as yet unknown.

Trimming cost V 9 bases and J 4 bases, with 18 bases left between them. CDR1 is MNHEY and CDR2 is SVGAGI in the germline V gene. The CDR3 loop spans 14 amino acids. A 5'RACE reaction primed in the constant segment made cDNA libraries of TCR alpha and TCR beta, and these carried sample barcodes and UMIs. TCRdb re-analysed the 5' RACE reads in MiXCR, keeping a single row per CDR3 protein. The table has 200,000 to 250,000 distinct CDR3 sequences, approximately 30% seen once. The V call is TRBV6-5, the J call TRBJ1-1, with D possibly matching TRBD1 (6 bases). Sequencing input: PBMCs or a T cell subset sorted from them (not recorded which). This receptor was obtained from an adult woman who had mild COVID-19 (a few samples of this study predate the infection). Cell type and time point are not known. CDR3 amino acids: CASFPNRVFTEAFF. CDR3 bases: TGTGCCAGTTTTCCCAACAGGGTGTTCACTGAAGCTTTCTTT.